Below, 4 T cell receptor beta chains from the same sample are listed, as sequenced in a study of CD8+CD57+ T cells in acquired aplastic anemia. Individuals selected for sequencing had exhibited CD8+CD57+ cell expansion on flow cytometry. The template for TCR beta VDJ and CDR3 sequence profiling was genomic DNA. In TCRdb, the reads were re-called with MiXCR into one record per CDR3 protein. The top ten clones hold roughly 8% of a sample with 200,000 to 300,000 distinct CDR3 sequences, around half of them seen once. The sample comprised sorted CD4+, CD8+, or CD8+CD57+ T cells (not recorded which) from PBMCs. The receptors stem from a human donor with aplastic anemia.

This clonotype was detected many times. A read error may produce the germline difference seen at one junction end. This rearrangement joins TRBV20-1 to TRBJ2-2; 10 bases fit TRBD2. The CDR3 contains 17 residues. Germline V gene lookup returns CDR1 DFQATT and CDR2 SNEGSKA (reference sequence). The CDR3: CSARQAGGPTKTGELFF. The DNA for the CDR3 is TGCAGTGCTAGACAAGCGGGAGGGCCAACGAAGACCGGGGAGCTGTTTTTT.

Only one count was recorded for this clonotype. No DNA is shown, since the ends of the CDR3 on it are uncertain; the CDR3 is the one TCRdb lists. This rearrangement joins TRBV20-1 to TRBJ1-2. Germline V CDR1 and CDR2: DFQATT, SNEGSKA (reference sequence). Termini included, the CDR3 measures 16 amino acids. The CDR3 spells CSAFGTNTEAFFGYTF.

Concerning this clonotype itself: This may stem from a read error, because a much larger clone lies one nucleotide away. The CDR3 spells CSAGDAGGFYEQYF. The CDR3, as DNA: TGCAGTGCTGGAGATGCTGGCGGATTCTACGAGCAGTACTTC. V gene TRBV20-1 combines with J gene TRBJ2-7; D unclear. This CDR3 has 14 residues. From germline, CDR1 is DFQATT and CDR2 SNEGSKA (reference sequence).

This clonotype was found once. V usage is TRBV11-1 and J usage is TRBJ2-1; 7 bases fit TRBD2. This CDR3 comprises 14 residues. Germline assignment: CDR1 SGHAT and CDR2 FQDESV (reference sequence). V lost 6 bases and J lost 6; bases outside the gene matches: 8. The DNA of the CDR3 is TGTGCCAGCAGTTACTCTGGCGGGGGCAATGAGCAGTTCTTC. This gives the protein CASSYSGGGNEQFF. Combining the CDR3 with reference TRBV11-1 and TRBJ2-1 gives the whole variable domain EAEVAQSPRYKITEKSQAVAFWCDPISGHATLYWYRQILGQGPELLVQFQDESVVDDSQLPKDRFSAERLKGVDSTLKIQPAELGDSAMYLCASSYSGGGNEQFFGPGTRLTVL.